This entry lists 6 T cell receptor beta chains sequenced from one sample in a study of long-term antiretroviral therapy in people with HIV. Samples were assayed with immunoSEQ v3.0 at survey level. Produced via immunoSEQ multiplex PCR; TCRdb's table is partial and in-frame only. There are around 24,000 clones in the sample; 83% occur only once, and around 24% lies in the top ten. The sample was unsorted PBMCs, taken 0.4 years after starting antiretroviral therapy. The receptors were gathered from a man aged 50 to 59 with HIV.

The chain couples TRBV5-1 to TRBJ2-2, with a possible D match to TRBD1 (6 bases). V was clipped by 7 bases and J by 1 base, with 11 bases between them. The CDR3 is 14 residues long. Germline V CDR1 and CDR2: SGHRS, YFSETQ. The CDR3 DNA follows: TGCGCCAGCCGCCCGGGACAGAACACCGGGGAGCTGTTTTTT. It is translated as CASRPGQNTGELFF.

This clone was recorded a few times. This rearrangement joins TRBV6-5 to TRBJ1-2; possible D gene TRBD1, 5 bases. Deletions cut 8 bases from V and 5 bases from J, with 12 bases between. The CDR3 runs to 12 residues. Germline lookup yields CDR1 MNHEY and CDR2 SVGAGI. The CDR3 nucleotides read TGTGCCAGCCTCGACTGGGGGTATGGCTACACCTTC. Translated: CASLDWGYGYTF.

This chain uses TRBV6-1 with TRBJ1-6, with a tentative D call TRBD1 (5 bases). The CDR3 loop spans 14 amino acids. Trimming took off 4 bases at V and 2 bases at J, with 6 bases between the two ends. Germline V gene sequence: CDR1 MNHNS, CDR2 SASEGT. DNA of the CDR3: TGTGCCAGCAGTGCGGGGCCCTATAATTCACCCCTCCACTTT. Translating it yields CASSAGPYNSPLHF.

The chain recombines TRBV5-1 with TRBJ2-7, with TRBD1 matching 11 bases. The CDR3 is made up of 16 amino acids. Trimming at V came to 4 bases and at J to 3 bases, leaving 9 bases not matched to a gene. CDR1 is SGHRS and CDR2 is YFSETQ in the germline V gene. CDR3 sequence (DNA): TGCGCCAGCAGCCCGGGTTCCGGGACAGGGGGCTACGAGCAGTACTTC. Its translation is CASSPGSGTGGYEQYF.

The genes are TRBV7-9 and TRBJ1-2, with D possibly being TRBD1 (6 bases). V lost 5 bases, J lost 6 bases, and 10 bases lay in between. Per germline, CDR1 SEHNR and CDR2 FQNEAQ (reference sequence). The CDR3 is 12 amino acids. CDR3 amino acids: CASSVDSHGYTF. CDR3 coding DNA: TGTGCCAGCAGCGTGGACAGCCATGGCTACACCTTC.

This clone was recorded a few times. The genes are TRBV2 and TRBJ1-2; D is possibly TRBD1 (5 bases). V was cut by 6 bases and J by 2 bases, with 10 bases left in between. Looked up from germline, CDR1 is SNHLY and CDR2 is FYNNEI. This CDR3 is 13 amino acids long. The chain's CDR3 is CASRDTGNYGYTF. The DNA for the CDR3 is TGTGCCAGCAGAGACACAGGAAACTATGGCTACACCTTC.